Each of the 18 T cell receptor beta chains below was sequenced from the same sample in a study of T cell changes during pregnancy in multiple sclerosis. This table comes from immunoSEQ multiplex PCR, and its TCRdb copy is limited to in-frame clones, with some not included. Seen here are about 32,000 clones, 89% observed once, and the top ten hold about 5.4%. Specimen: CD8+ T cells from peripheral blood mononuclear cells, collected in the first trimester of pregnancy. All receptors derive from a female donor with multiple sclerosis, enrolled in a pregnancy study.

V and J are TRBV29-1 and TRBJ2-3; D might be TRBD2 (7 bases). V was cut by 0 bases and J by 1 base, with 14 bases left in between. From germline, CDR1 is SQVTM and CDR2 ANQGSEA. This CDR3 has 16 amino acids. The CDR3 nucleotides are TGCAGCGTTGAAGAGGGGGCTAGCGGAGGCACAGATACGCAGTATTTT. Amino acid sequence: CSVEEGASGGTDTQYF.

The chain joins TRBV27 to TRBJ2-1, with 10 bases aligning to TRBD2. CDR1 is MNHEY and CDR2 is SMNVEV in the germline V gene (reference sequence). The CDR3 length is 14 residues. V shed 3 bases and J 10 bases; nucleotides not matched to a gene: 6. CDR3 in amino acids: CASSFGLAGVEQFF. The CDR3, as DNA: TGTGCCAGCAGTTTTGGGCTAGCGGGAGTGGAGCAGTTCTTC.

This chain joins TRBV4-1 and TRBJ2-7; 7 bases line up with TRBD2. The V gene's germline CDR1 is MGHRA and CDR2 YSYEKL. This CDR3 has 14 amino acids. With V trimmed by 1 base and J by 4 bases, 4 bases remained unmatched. CDR3 in amino acids: CASSQVNGRYEQYF. In DNA, the CDR3 is TGCGCCAGCAGCCAAGTAAACGGGAGGTACGAGCAGTACTTC.

The gene calls are TRBV5-5 and TRBJ1-2, with no clear D. With 6 bases removed from V and 0 bases from J, the gap between germline ends came to 12 bases. CDR1 and CDR2 (germline): SGHKS, YYEKEE (reference sequence). The CDR3 contains 14 residues. The DNA for the CDR3 is TGTGCCAGCAAGCTTGAGGCAGCTAACTATGGCTACACCTTC. This gives the protein CASKLEAANYGYTF.

This clone was counted a single time. The J gene is TRBJ2-7, the V gene TRBV27; 11 bases map to TRBD2. This CDR3 contains 18 residues. V gave up 4 bases and J gave up 2 bases; unmatched junction bases: 13. Germline lookup yields CDR1 MNHEY and CDR2 SMNVEV (reference sequence). This CDR3 reads CASSSHLPLAGEAYEQYF. CDR3 DNA sequence: TGTGCCAGCAGTTCGCACCTTCCACTAGCGGGAGAAGCCTACGAGCAGTACTTC.

The rearrangement links TRBV4-1 to TRBJ2-1, with D tentatively TRBD2 (6 bases). Germline loops: CDR1 MGHRA, CDR2 YSYEKL. Deletions cut 1 base from V and 5 bases from J, with 12 bases between. The CDR3 has 15 residues. This CDR3 reads CASSQVASADNEQFF. In DNA, the CDR3 is TGCGCCAGCAGCCAAGTCGCTAGCGCCGACAATGAGCAGTTCTTC.

V usage is TRBV7-8 and J usage is TRBJ2-2; a weak D match, TRBD1 (5 bases). The germline V gene has CDR1 SGHVS and CDR2 FQNEAQ. The CDR3 runs to 18 residues. V lost 5 bases and J lost 0, with 19 bases in between. The CDR3 region has the DNA TGTGCCAGCAGCGCACCCACCACAGGCCCCGCGAACACCGGGGAGCTGTTTTTT. Translated, it gives CASSAPTTGPANTGELFF.

The gene calls are TRBV29-1 and TRBJ2-7; 7 bases map to TRBD1. V shed 4 bases and J 7 bases; nucleotides not matched to a gene: 10. Per germline, CDR1 SQVTM and CDR2 ANQGSEA. This CDR3 has 13 residues. CDR3 amino acids: CSVAGRGSVEQYF. CDR3 sequence (DNA): TGCAGCGTTGCGGGCAGGGGGAGTGTTGAGCAGTACTTC.

This sequence joins TRBV6-5 and TRBJ1-1, with a tentative D call TRBD1 (5 bases). The CDR3 runs to 14 residues. The ends were cut back, 4 bases at V and 5 bases at J, with 14 bases in the middle. CDR1 and CDR2 (germline): MNHEY, SVGAGI. CDR3 protein: CASSSPGGGTEAFF. The CDR3 DNA follows: TGTGCCAGCAGTTCCCCGGGGGGTGGAACTGAAGCTTTCTTT.

This clone appeared a few times. CDR3 bases: TGTGCCAGCAGCTGGGCGGGGGGAACTAATGAAAAACTGTTTTTT. It is translated as CASSWAGGTNEKLFF. This chain connects TRBV7-2 to TRBJ1-4; D perhaps matches TRBD1 (5 bases). Germline V CDR1 and CDR2: SGHTA, FQGNSA. This CDR3 spans 15 amino acids. V shed 4 bases and J shed 1 base, with 10 bases lying between them.

V gene TRBV4-1 combines with J gene TRBJ1-2, with D tentatively TRBD1 (6 bases). Per germline, CDR1 MGHRA and CDR2 YSYEKL. The CDR3 extends over 14 amino acids. Trimming stripped 3 bases from V and 0 bases from J, with 8 bases between. The CDR3 DNA follows: TGCGCCAGCAGCCATAAGGGGGCTAACTATGGCTACACCTTC. This codes for CASSHKGANYGYTF.

This clone was observed a single time. The chain joins TRBV7-2 to TRBJ1-5; 9 positions agree with TRBD1. With 2 bases clipped from V and 6 bases from J, the junction kept 5 bases outside the gene matches. Germline V gene sequence: CDR1 SGHTA, CDR2 FQGNSA. This CDR3 is built from 15 residues. This chain's CDR3 is CASSLSGQGSQPQHF. The CDR3 DNA reads as TGTGCCAGCAGCTTATCGGGACAGGGAAGTCAGCCCCAGCATTTT.

The chain employs TRBV11-2 and TRBJ2-5, with TRBD1 matching over 7 bases. The CDR3 is made up of 14 amino acids. With 4 bases clipped from V and 2 bases from J, the junction kept 4 bases outside the gene matches. Germline CDR1 reads SGHAT; CDR2 reads FQNNGV. CDR3 in DNA: TGTGCCAGCAGCTATACGACAGGGCAAGAGACCCAGTACTTC. This gives the protein CASSYTTGQETQYF.

The DNA of the CDR3 is TGTGCCAGCAGCTTAGGGCGGCGCCCTGAAAAACTGTTTTTT. Amino acid sequence: CASSLGRRPEKLFF. The rearrangement uses TRBV7-9 and TRBJ1-4, with D unresolved. Germline CDR1 and CDR2: SEHNR and FQNEAQ (reference sequence). The CDR3 contains 14 residues. V gave up 1 base and J gave up 7 bases, with 10 bases separating them.

This chain uses TRBV7-3 with TRBJ2-3; 7 positions agree with TRBD2. This CDR3 is 15 amino acids long. The J segment lost 5 bases and the V segment lost 4 bases, leaving 9 bases of the junction unmatched. Germline loops: CDR1 SGHTA, CDR2 FQGTGA. The CDR3 protein is CASSSTGGRRDTQYF. CDR3 nucleotides: TGTGCCAGCAGCTCAACGGGCGGGAGAAGAGATACGCAGTATTTT.

The V gene is TRBV4-1, the J gene TRBJ2-2; 10 nucleotides align to TRBD2. Trimming took 3 bases from V and 4 from J; bases not matched to a gene: 5. Germline assignment: CDR1 MGHRA and CDR2 YSYEKL. CDR3 size: 16 residues. The CDR3 here is CASSQGSGRPTGELFF. CDR3 nucleotide sequence: TGCGCCAGCAGCCAGGGTAGCGGGAGGCCCACCGGGGAGCTGTTTTTT.

This clone was found a few times. The V gene is TRBV4-1, the J gene TRBJ1-1; D might be TRBD1 (5 bases). The length of the CDR3 is 13 residues. Germline V gives CDR1 MGHRA, CDR2 YSYEKL. Trimming took off 2 bases at V and 6 bases at J, with 10 bases between the two ends. DNA for the CDR3: TGCGCCAGCAGCCAACAGGACAACGCTGAAGCTTTCTTT. Its translation is CASSQQDNAEAFF.

The chain couples TRBV4-1 to TRBJ2-1, with D tentatively TRBD1 (6 bases). V was cut by 3 bases and J by 8 bases, with 26 bases left in between. Germline V gene lookup returns CDR1 MGHRA and CDR2 YSYEKL. The CDR3 sequence is 18 residues long. The CDR3 DNA reads TGCGCCAGCAGCCACAACCCACCAGGGGCGCAAATCGGCCATGAGCAGTTCTTC. Translation: CASSHNPPGAQIGHEQFF.